This entry lists 25 T cell receptor beta chains sequenced from one sample in a study of blood T cell repertoires in COVID-19. Using immunoSEQ multiplex PCR, the repertoire was profiled, and TCRdb retains in-frame clones only, with some absent. The profile shows 200,000 to 300,000 clones, approximately 80% of them singletons. The material sequenced was peripheral blood. These receptors were taken from a woman older than 75 with COVID-19, enrolled during active disease.

The V call is TRBV28, the J call TRBJ2-7; possible D gene TRBD1, 6 bases. CDR3 length: 12 amino acids. Trimming left V 8 bases short and J 5 bases short, with 13 bases between. In germline, CDR1 is MDHEN, CDR2 SYDVKM. CDR3 sequence: CASSRGRNEQYF. The CDR3 DNA is TGTGCCAGCTCGAGGGGGAGAAACGAGCAGTACTTC.

The rearrangement links TRBV28 to TRBJ1-2, with 8 bases lining up with TRBD1. CDR1 and CDR2 (germline): MDHEN, SYDVKM. The CDR3 has 15 amino acids. The ends lost 4 bases at V and 8 bases at J; junction bases unmatched: 12. CDR3 sequence: CASSSPSDRAEGYTF. CDR3 nucleotide sequence: TGTGCCAGCAGTTCACCTTCGGACAGGGCAGAGGGCTACACCTTC.

In DNA form, the CDR3 reads TGTGCCAGCAGTGGGACAGTCGAATATAGCAATCAGCCCCAGCATTTT. It is translated as CASSGTVEYSNQPQHF. The chain employs TRBV6-1 and TRBJ1-5, with a tentative D call TRBD1 (6 bases). This CDR3 region has 16 residues. The germline CDR1 and CDR2 sequences are MNHNS and SASEGT. V was shortened by 4 bases and J by 0 bases, with 13 bases between the two germline ends.

The V call is TRBV28, the J call TRBJ1-1; TRBD1 matches at 8 bases. The trim removed 5 bases at V and 1 base at J, leaving 6 bases unmatched. Germline CDR1 is MDHEN and CDR2 is SYDVKM. The CDR3 spans 15 residues. The CDR3 DNA is TGTGCCAGCAGTACCCGGGACAGGCAGAACACTGAAGCTTTCTTT. This codes for CASSTRDRQNTEAFF.

The chain joins TRBV7-6 to TRBJ1-6, with D possibly being TRBD1 (6 bases). Germline CDR1 and CDR2: SGHVS and FNYEAQ. The CDR3 length is 16 residues. V was trimmed by 0 bases and J by 6 bases, leaving 12 bases between them. CDR3 protein: CASSLAPTGLNSPLHF. CDR3 bases: TGTGCCAGCAGCTTAGCGCCGACAGGTCTTAATTCACCCCTCCACTTT. The whole variable domain, remainder taken from reference TRBV7-6 and TRBJ1-6, is GAGVSQSPRYKVTKRGQDVALRCDPISGHVSLYWYRQALGQGPEFLTYFNYEAQQDKSGLPNDRFSAERPEGSISTLTIQRTEQRDSAMYRCASSLAPTGLNSPLHFGNGTRLTVT.

The chain recombines TRBV28 with TRBJ1-4; D is unresolved. CDR3 length: 11 amino acids. Trimming shortened V by 3 bases and J by 7 bases, and 3 bases separated the two germline ends. CDR1 is MDHEN, CDR2 SYDVKM, per germline. This CDR3 is CASSFLEKLFF. CDR3 nucleotides: TGTGCCAGCAGTTTCCTTGAAAAACTGTTTTTT.

This clone was seen more than once but under ten times. The chain combines TRBV6-5 with TRBJ1-1, with 8 positions matching TRBD1. Germline V lookup: CDR1 MNHEY, CDR2 SVGAGI. The V gene end was trimmed by 4 bases and the J gene end by 4 bases; junction bases not matched to a gene: 8. The CDR3 spans 15 residues. The CDR3 reads CASSSYGTGSTEAFF. The CDR3 coding sequence is TGTGCCAGCAGTTCATACGGGACAGGTTCCACTGAAGCTTTCTTT.

This chain links TRBV6-2 or TRBV6-3 with TRBJ2-2, with 8 positions matching TRBD2. Trimming took 5 bases from V and 3 from J; bases not matched to a gene: 5. The V gene's germline CDR1 is MNHEY and CDR2 SVGEGT. The CDR3 loop spans 15 amino acids. CDR3 loop: CASSRFSGDTGELFF. CDR3 in DNA: TGTGCCAGCAGTCGGTTTAGCGGGGACACCGGGGAGCTGTTTTTT.

This clone was seen only a few times. The chain combines TRBV29-1 with TRBJ1-1, with D possibly TRBD1 on 6 matching bases. Germline V gene lookup returns CDR1 SQVTM and CDR2 ANQGSEA. V was trimmed by 3 bases and J by 1 base, leaving 9 bases between them. The CDR3 contains 13 residues. Written as DNA, the CDR3 is TGCAGCGTTGAGGGCAGGGGGAACACTGAAGCTTTCTTT. Encoded protein: CSVEGRGNTEAFF.

In this sample, this clone turned up once. The chain joins TRBV6-5 to TRBJ2-7; perhaps TRBD1 as D (5 bases). The CDR3 has 14 residues. V shed 0 bases and J shed 3 bases, with 9 bases lying between them. Germline V gene lookup returns CDR1 MNHEY and CDR2 SVGAGI. This CDR3 is CASSYSNQGYEQYF. CDR3 bases: TGTGCCAGCAGTTACTCGAATCAGGGCTACGAGCAGTACTTC.

The chain uses TRBV5-1 and TRBJ2-7, with a tentative D call TRBD1 (6 bases). CDR3 length: 14 residues. Per the germline V gene, CDR1 is SGHRS and CDR2 is YFSETQ. Trimming pared 2 bases from V and 5 bases from J, leaving 14 bases between. CDR3 bases: TGCGCCAGCAGCTTAGGGACAAACAAGGACGAGCAGTACTTC. It codes for CASSLGTNKDEQYF.

The chain uses TRBV28 and TRBJ1-1, with D maybe TRBD1 (5 bases). CDR3 length: 16 residues. V lost 4 bases and J 3 bases, leaving 18 bases between the germline ends. Germline CDR1 reads MDHEN; CDR2 reads SYDVKM. Here the CDR3 DNA reads TGTGCCAGCAGTTCCCCCGCGACAGCGATTTACACTGAAGCTTTCTTT. As protein: CASSSPATAIYTEAFF.

The V call is TRBV7-2, the J call TRBJ2-5; 9 bases match TRBD1. V lost 1 base to trimming and J lost 7 bases; unmatched junction nucleotides: 10. Per the germline V gene, CDR1 is SGHTA and CDR2 is FQGNSA. The CDR3 sequence is 16 residues long. This CDR3 is CASSLGAGQGPGTQYF. Here the CDR3 DNA reads TGTGCCAGCAGCTTAGGTGCGGGACAGGGTCCCGGGACCCAGTACTTC.

The genes are TRBV9 and TRBJ2-1; 11 positions agree with TRBD1. The CDR3 totals 16 residues. Trimming took 10 bases from V and 6 from J; bases not matched to a gene: 15. Germline assignment: CDR1 SGDLS and CDR2 YYNGEE. CDR3 amino acids: CAREGRTGGKGNEQFF. The DNA for the CDR3 is TGTGCCCGTGAGGGGAGGACAGGGGGCAAAGGCAATGAGCAGTTCTTC.

The chain employs TRBV29-1 and TRBJ1-4; a weak D match, TRBD1 (6 bases). CDR1 SQVTM and CDR2 ANQGSEA come from the germline V gene. CDR3 length: 15 amino acids. V lost 4 bases to trimming and J lost 0 bases, with 12 bases between them. CDR3 protein: CSVGQRGSTNEKLFF. The CDR3 DNA sequence: TGCAGCGTTGGTCAAAGGGGGTCAACTAATGAAAAACTGTTTTTT.

The chain has TRBV4-2 and TRBJ1-2; perhaps TRBD1 as D (6 bases). Germline CDR1 reads LGHNA; CDR2 reads YNFKEQ. There are 14 residues in the CDR3. Trimming took off 0 bases at V and 5 bases at J, with 10 bases between the two ends. CDR3 amino acids: CASSQDQGQYGYTF. In nucleotides, the CDR3 is TGTGCCAGCAGCCAAGACCAAGGACAGTATGGCTACACCTTC.

Note on this clone: The junction departs from germline at one end; a sequencing error may be responsible. The rearrangement joins TRBV7-7 to TRBJ2-2, with 7 nucleotides matching TRBD1. Germline CDR1 is SSHAT and CDR2 is FNYEAQ (reference sequence). The CDR3 loop spans 13 amino acids. In nucleotides, the CDR3 is TGTGCTAGCAGCTCCGACAGGGCCGGGGAGCTGTTTTTT. Translation gives CASSSDRAGELFF.

The rearrangement links TRBV28 to TRBJ2-2, with D possibly being TRBD1 (6 bases). Germline V gives CDR1 MDHEN, CDR2 SYDVKM. Trimming took 7 bases from V and 7 from J, leaving 13 bases between them. The CDR3 consists of 13 residues. The CDR3 region is CASNRDNVGELFF. The CDR3 DNA sequence: TGTGCCAGCAACAGGGATAATGTCGGGGAGCTGTTTTTT.

This clone has a handful of counts. The rearrangement links TRBV7-8 to TRBJ2-1; 13 bases align to TRBD2. CDR3 length: 16 amino acids. J was trimmed by 4 bases and V by 5 bases; bases with no gene match: 5. CDR1 SGHVS and CDR2 FQNEAQ come from the germline V gene. The DNA for the CDR3 is TGTGCCAGCAGCGGTGGACTAGCGGGGGTTTACAATGAGCAGTTCTTC. This codes for CASSGGLAGVYNEQFF.

The CDR3 nucleotides read TGTGCCAGCAGCCCGAGCGCCCTCGAATACAATGAGCAGTTCTTC. Translation: CASSPSALEYNEQFF. V usage is TRBV7-2 and J usage is TRBJ2-1; no reliable D call. Germline loops: CDR1 SGHTA, CDR2 FQGNSA. The CDR3 runs to 15 residues. The V end lost 5 bases, the J end lost 4 bases, and 15 bases lay between the germline ends.

The chain joins TRBV5-1 to TRBJ2-1; 13 nucleotides line up with TRBD2. The trim removed 2 bases at V and 10 bases at J, leaving 6 bases unmatched. Germline V gene sequence: CDR1 SGHRS, CDR2 YFSETQ. CDR3 length equals 15 residues. CDR3 region: CASSLTSGGADEQFF. CDR3 nucleotides: TGCGCCAGCAGCTTAACTAGCGGGGGGGCCGACGAGCAGTTCTTC. The variable domain in full, with the rest retrieved from reference TRBV5-1 and TRBJ2-1, is KAGVTQTPRYLIKTRGQQVTLSCSPISGHRSVSWYQQTPGQGLQFLFEYFSETQRNKGNFPGRFSGRQFSNSRSEMNVSTLELGDSALYLCASSLTSGGADEQFFGPGTRLTVL.

The rearrangement links TRBV29-1 to TRBJ2-7, with D possibly TRBD1 on 5 matching bases. The germline CDR1 and CDR2 sequences are SQVTM and ANQGSEA. V gave up 5 bases and J gave up 3 bases, with 11 bases separating them. The CDR3 consists of 12 residues. In nucleotides, the CDR3 is TGCAGCGTTTCCGACAGCAACTACGAGCAGTACTTC. Translating gives CSVSDSNYEQYF.

The V call is TRBV25-1, the J call TRBJ2-5, with 9 nucleotides matching TRBD1. Per germline, CDR1 MGHDK and CDR2 SYGVNS. CDR3 length: 13 amino acids. V dropped 6 bases and J dropped 6; count of bases not matched to a gene: 5. Here the CDR3 DNA reads TGTGCCAGCAGACCAGGACAGGGGAAGACCCAGTACTTC. It yields the protein CASRPGQGKTQYF.

The count of this clone is one. This chain links TRBV9 with TRBJ2-2, with D tentatively TRBD2 (6 bases). The CDR3 sequence is 15 residues long. Germline loops: CDR1 SGDLS, CDR2 YYNGEE. The ends were cut back, 4 bases at V and 7 bases at J, with 17 bases in the middle. The CDR3 DNA is TGTGCCAGCAGCACAACTAGCTTGATTGGCGGGGAGCTGTTTTTT. Translated, it gives CASSTTSLIGGELFF.

CDR3 in amino acids: CASSMGQFSGNTIYF. The DNA of the CDR3 is TGTGCCAGCAGCATGGGACAGTTCTCTGGAAACACCATATATTTT. V usage is TRBV3-1 (or the pseudogene TRBV3-2) and J usage is TRBJ1-3; the match to TRBD1 covers 7 bases. The trim removed 5 bases at V and 0 bases at J, leaving 4 bases unmatched. Germline CDR1 LGHDT, CDR2 YNNKEL (reference sequence). This CDR3 spans 15 amino acids.